This passage covers 26 T cell receptor beta chains from one sample sequenced in a study of Ad26.COV2.S vaccination and SARS-CoV-2 variants. The treatment was: 15 to 20 received Ad26.COV2.S at low or high dose, single or two shots; about 5 received placebo; per-sample allocation not given. The investigators took samples on day 63 after the first vaccine or placebo injection. Using immunoSEQ multiplex PCR, the repertoire was profiled, and TCRdb retains in-frame clones only, with some absent. This sample has roughly 420,000 clones; approximately 89% occur once, and the top ten carry around 2.6%. This sample comprised peripheral blood, obtained in a trial of Ad26.COV2.S vaccine versus placebo. The origin of the receptors is a person between 18 and 60 years old who received the Ad26.COV2.S COVID-19 vaccine or a placebo.

This clone was seen a handful of times. This chain connects TRBV5-1 to TRBJ2-1; TRBD1 might be the D (6 bases). The CDR3 is 13 amino acids. The V end lost 4 bases, the J end lost 7 bases, and 12 bases lay between the germline ends. CDR1 is SGHRS and CDR2 is YFSETQ in the germline V gene. The CDR3 region has the DNA TGCGCCAGCAGCCCGACAGGAGTTAATGAGCAGTTCTTC. Translating it yields CASSPTGVNEQFF.

CDR3 DNA: TGTGCCAGCAGCAGACAGGGCCTTAGCAATCAGCCCCAGCATTTT. This encodes CASSRQGLSNQPQHF. The genes are TRBV7-2 and TRBJ1-5; 7 nucleotides line up with TRBD1. The germline V gene encodes CDR1 SGHTA and CDR2 FQGNSA. The CDR3 sequence is 15 residues long. The J segment lost 0 bases and the V segment lost 5 bases, leaving 4 bases of the junction unmatched.

This rearrangement joins TRBV28 to TRBJ1-1; no firm D call. Trimming removed 4 bases at V and 6 bases at J, with 18 bases between. The CDR3 is made up of 15 amino acids. Germline CDR1 MDHEN, CDR2 SYDVKM. The CDR3 here is CASSSRPTDWAEAFF. DNA of the CDR3: TGTGCCAGCAGTTCAAGACCCACCGACTGGGCTGAAGCTTTCTTT.

The chain uses TRBV10-2 and TRBJ2-3, with TRBD2 matching over 9 bases. Germline V gives CDR1 WSHSY, CDR2 SAAADI. The CDR3 covers 18 residues. Trimming at V came to 3 bases and at J to 3 bases, leaving 13 bases not matched to a gene. CDR3 in amino acids: CASSDPLAGPSSTDTQYF. The CDR3 DNA reads TGCGCCAGCAGTGACCCGCTAGCGGGACCTTCGTCTACAGATACGCAGTATTTT.

This clone has more than one count but fewer than ten. V is TRBV27 and J is TRBJ2-7; D gene uncertain. Germline assignment: CDR1 MNHEY and CDR2 SMNVEV (reference sequence). CDR3 length: 12 amino acids. Trimming removed 6 bases at V and 0 bases at J, with 6 bases between. CDR3 loop: CASRRSSYEQYF. CDR3 nucleotides: TGTGCCAGCAGGAGGAGCTCCTACGAGCAGTACTTC.

This clone appeared a few times. The CDR3 sequence: CAIGPPPAGAHTQYF. The CDR3 DNA reads as TGTGCCATCGGGCCCCCTCCAGCGGGGGCCCATACGCAGTATTTT. This rearrangement joins TRBV10-3 to TRBJ2-3; 8 bases line up with TRBD2. Germline CDR1 reads ENHRY; CDR2 reads SYGVKD. CDR3 length: 15 amino acids. V shed 8 bases and J 7 bases; nucleotides not matched to a gene: 14.

The genes are TRBV7-9 and TRBJ1-5; D is perhaps TRBD1 (5 bases). The V gene's germline CDR1 is SEHNR and CDR2 FQNEAQ (reference sequence). The CDR3 totals 14 residues. Trimming removed 1 base at V and 5 bases at J, with 9 bases between. The CDR3 DNA reads TGTGCCAGCAGCTTAGGTGTGGGGGATCAGCCCCAGCATTTT. Its protein product is CASSLGVGDQPQHF.

The rearrangement uses TRBV14 and TRBJ1-1; D remains unclear. In germline, CDR1 is SGHDN, CDR2 FVKESK. The CDR3 is made up of 15 amino acids. Trimming removed 1 base from V and 1 base from J, with 10 bases in between. This CDR3 reads CASSQAPRANTEAFF. The CDR3 DNA sequence: TGTGCCAGCAGCCAAGCCCCCCGAGCGAACACTGAAGCTTTCTTT. Combining the CDR3 with reference TRBV14 and TRBJ1-1 gives the whole variable domain EAGVTQFPSHSVIEKGQTVTLRCDPISGHDNLYWYRRVMGKEIKFLLHFVKESKQDESGMPNNRFLAERTGGTYSTLKVQPAELEDSGVYFCASSQAPRANTEAFFGQGTRLTVV.

The CDR3 region is CASSQAPGQGAYNEQFF. The CDR3 DNA reads TGCGCCAGCAGCCAGGCTCCGGGACAGGGGGCATACAATGAGCAGTTCTTC. The rearrangement links TRBV4-1 to TRBJ2-1, with 12 nucleotides matching TRBD1. This CDR3 comprises 17 residues. Trimming removed 3 bases from V and 4 bases from J; junction bases left unmatched: 7. CDR1 is MGHRA, CDR2 YSYEKL, per germline.

The chain carries TRBV5-4 and TRBJ2-5; D is possibly TRBD1 (5 bases). Per germline, CDR1 SGHNT and CDR2 YYREEE (reference sequence). Trimming removed 1 base at V and 2 bases at J, with 9 bases between. The CDR3 extends over 14 amino acids. The CDR3 sequence is CASSLTTEQETQYF. Here the CDR3 DNA reads TGTGCCAGCAGCTTGACGACAGAGCAAGAGACCCAGTACTTC.

The chain links TRBV5-1 to TRBJ2-3; the D is unclear. The V end was cut by 4 bases, the J end by 0 bases, with 6 bases between. This CDR3 is 13 amino acids long. Germline V gene lookup returns CDR1 SGHRS and CDR2 YFSETQ. As DNA, the CDR3 is TGCGCCAGCAGCCTAGTGAGCACAGATACGCAGTATTTT. It yields the protein CASSLVSTDTQYF.

The chain has TRBV9 and TRBJ2-4; 11 bases align to TRBD2. The CDR3 covers 15 residues. Trimming cost V 4 bases and J 12 bases; bases outside gene matches: 12. Germline V gene sequence: CDR1 SGDLS, CDR2 YYNGEE. The CDR3 here is CASSLRDSGGAPQYF. CDR3 bases: TGTGCCAGCAGCCTCCGTGATAGCGGGGGGGCTCCTCAGTACTTC.

The chain carries TRBV5-4 and TRBJ2-7; TRBD2 agrees at 8 bases. Germline-derived CDR1 and CDR2 are SGHNT and YYREEE (reference sequence). V trimming: 4 bases; J trimming: 0 bases; junction bases outside the gene matches: 6. CDR3 length equals 15 residues. CDR3 in amino acids: CASSNSGDVSYEQYF. CDR3 nucleotide sequence: TGTGCCAGCAGCAATAGCGGGGACGTCTCCTACGAGCAGTACTTC.

The chain has TRBV7-9 and TRBJ1-1; D not resolved. The germline gives CDR1 SEHNR, CDR2 FQNEAQ (reference sequence). The CDR3 has 14 residues. Trimming pared 0 bases from V and 0 bases from J, leaving 5 bases between. The chain's CDR3 is CASSLARMNTEAFF. The CDR3 nucleotides read TGTGCCAGCAGCTTAGCCAGAATGAACACTGAAGCTTTCTTT.

This rearrangement joins TRBV11-3 to TRBJ2-7, with 9 bases fitting TRBD1. V trimming: 3 bases; J trimming: 2 bases; junction bases outside the gene matches: 2. CDR1 SGHNT and CDR2 YENEEA come from the germline V gene. This CDR3 has 14 amino acids. The CDR3, as DNA: TGTGCCAGCAGCTTGGGACAGGGCGCCTACGAGCAGTACTTC. Amino acids: CASSLGQGAYEQYF.

The V gene is TRBV7-3, the J gene TRBJ1-1; 11 bases are shared with TRBD1. The CDR3 length is 15 residues. The germline gives CDR1 SGHTA, CDR2 FQGTGA. Trimming took 0 bases from V and 4 from J; bases not matched to a gene: 1. The CDR3 here is CASSLTGQGGTEAFF. The CDR3 region has the DNA TGTGCCAGCAGCTTAACGGGACAGGGGGGCACTGAAGCTTTCTTT.

The chain's CDR3 is CASSLEGGISPLHF. CDR3 DNA sequence: TGTGCCAGCAGCTTAGAGGGAGGGATCTCACCCCTCCACTTT. The chain carries TRBV7-2 and TRBJ1-6; D ambiguous. Germline V gives CDR1 SGHTA, CDR2 FQGNSA. Trimming removed 1 base at V and 10 bases at J, with 11 bases between. The CDR3 spans 14 residues.

This clone was counted a single time. This chain connects TRBV18 to TRBJ1-3, with D perhaps matching TRBD1 (5 bases). The CDR3 spans 15 residues. V was shortened by 3 bases and J by 2 bases, with 11 bases between the two germline ends. The V gene's germline CDR1 is KGHSH and CDR2 LQKENI. The CDR3 protein is CASSPTDSAGNTIYF. In DNA, the CDR3 is TGTGCCAGCTCACCTACTGACAGTGCTGGAAACACCATATATTTT.

The chain carries TRBV7-9 and TRBJ1-6, with TRBD1 matching 7 bases. The CDR3 length is 14 residues. Germline assignment: CDR1 SEHNR and CDR2 FQNEAQ (reference sequence). The J segment lost 9 bases and the V segment lost 3 bases, leaving 5 bases of the junction unmatched. CDR3 coding DNA: TGTGCCAGCAGCTTCCGGGACAGCATTTCACCCCTCCACTTT. Protein: CASSFRDSISPLHF.

The chain carries TRBV5-4 and TRBJ1-6; D is possibly TRBD1 (5 bases). The germline CDR1 and CDR2 sequences are SGHNT and YYREEE (reference sequence). This CDR3 has 16 amino acids. V was trimmed by 2 bases and J by 2 bases, leaving 11 bases between them. CDR3 in DNA: TGTGCCAGCAGCTTCAGTCCGGGGGCCTATAATTCACCCCTCCACTTT. As protein: CASSFSPGAYNSPLHF.

This chain connects TRBV11-2 to TRBJ2-1; D gene unclear. The CDR3 loop spans 15 amino acids. Germline lookup yields CDR1 SGHAT and CDR2 FQNNGV. Trimming cost V 3 bases and J 9 bases, with 18 bases left between them. In DNA form, the CDR3 reads TGTGCCAGCAGCTTTTTCTCGGGCCAGGTGGGTGAGCAGTTCTTC. Translating it yields CASSFFSGQVGEQFF.

The V gene is TRBV7-9, the J gene TRBJ1-6, with D uncertain. The germline V gene encodes CDR1 SEHNR and CDR2 FQNEAQ (reference sequence). CDR3 length: 15 residues. V lost 5 bases to trimming and J lost 8 bases, with 16 bases between them. The CDR3 region has the DNA TGTGCCAGCAGCCGCCTTGCCGGGGTTGATTCACCCCTCCACTTT. Amino acids: CASSRLAGVDSPLHF.

This chain connects TRBV6-1 to TRBJ1-6, with D possibly TRBD1 on 5 matching bases. Trimming took 3 bases from V and 6 from J, leaving 12 bases between them. Germline V gene lookup returns CDR1 MNHNS and CDR2 SASEGT. CDR3 size: 15 residues. Here the CDR3 reads CASSELGRGNSPLHF. The CDR3 nucleotides are TGTGCCAGCAGTGAGCTGGGACGGGGTAATTCACCCCTCCACTTT.

A single count supports this clone. V gene TRBV5-1 combines with J gene TRBJ2-3; 9 nucleotides match TRBD2. V shed 5 bases and J 4 bases; nucleotides not matched to a gene: 5. The CDR3 runs 14 residues. The germline CDR1 and CDR2 sequences are SGHRS and YFSETQ. CDR3 in amino acids: CASRGSGRSDTQYF. The CDR3 DNA reads TGCGCCAGCAGGGGTAGCGGGAGATCAGATACGCAGTATTTT.

The chain has TRBV29-1 and TRBJ2-1; 10 bases map to TRBD2. After removal of 3 bases from V and 4 bases from J, the junction contained 3 bases not matched to a gene. Germline CDR1 and CDR2: SQVTM and ANQGSEA. The CDR3 spans 14 residues. This chain's CDR3 is CSVEGTSVYNEQFF. CDR3 coding DNA: TGCAGCGTTGAGGGGACTAGCGTTTACAATGAGCAGTTCTTC.

This clone has only a few counts. The chain recombines TRBV21-1 with TRBJ2-1; the D call TRBD2 from the table was never checked on the DNA. TRBV21-1 is a pseudogene locus. The CDR3 is made up of 13 amino acids. The CDR3 here is CASSKGPRDEQFF. CDR3 DNA sequence: TGTGCCAGCAGCAAAGGGCCCCGGGATGAGCAGTTCTTC.